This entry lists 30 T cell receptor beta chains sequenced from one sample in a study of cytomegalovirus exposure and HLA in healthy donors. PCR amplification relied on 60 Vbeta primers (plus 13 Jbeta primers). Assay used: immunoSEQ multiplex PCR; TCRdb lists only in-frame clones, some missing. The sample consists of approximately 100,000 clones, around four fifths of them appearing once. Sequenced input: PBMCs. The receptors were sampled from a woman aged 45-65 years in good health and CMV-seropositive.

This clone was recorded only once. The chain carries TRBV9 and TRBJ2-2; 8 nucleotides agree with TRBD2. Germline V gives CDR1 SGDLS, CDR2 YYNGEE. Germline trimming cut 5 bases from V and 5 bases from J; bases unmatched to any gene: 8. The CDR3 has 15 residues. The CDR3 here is CASSGVLAGTGELFF. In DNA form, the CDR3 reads TGTGCCAGCAGTGGAGTCTTAGCGGGGACCGGGGAGCTGTTTTTT.

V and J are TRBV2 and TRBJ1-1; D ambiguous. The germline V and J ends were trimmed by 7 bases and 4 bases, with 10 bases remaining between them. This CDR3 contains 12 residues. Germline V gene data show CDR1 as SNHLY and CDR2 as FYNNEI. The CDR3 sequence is CASMVRGTEAFF. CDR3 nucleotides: TGTGCCAGCATGGTACGGGGCACTGAAGCTTTCTTT.

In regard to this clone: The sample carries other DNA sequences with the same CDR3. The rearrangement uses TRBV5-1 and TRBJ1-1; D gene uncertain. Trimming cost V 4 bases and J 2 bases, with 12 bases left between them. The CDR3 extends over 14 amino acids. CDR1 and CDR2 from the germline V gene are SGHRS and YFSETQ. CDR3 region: CASSAGTGNTEAFF. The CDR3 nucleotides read TGCGCCAGCAGCGCTGGAACGGGTAACACTGAAGCTTTCTTT.

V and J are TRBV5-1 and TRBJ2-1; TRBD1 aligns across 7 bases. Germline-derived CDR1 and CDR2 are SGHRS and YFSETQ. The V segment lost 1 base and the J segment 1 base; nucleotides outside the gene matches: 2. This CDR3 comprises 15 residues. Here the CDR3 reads CASSLTGESYNEQFF. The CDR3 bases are TGCGCCAGCAGCTTGACAGGGGAATCCTACAATGAGCAGTTCTTC.

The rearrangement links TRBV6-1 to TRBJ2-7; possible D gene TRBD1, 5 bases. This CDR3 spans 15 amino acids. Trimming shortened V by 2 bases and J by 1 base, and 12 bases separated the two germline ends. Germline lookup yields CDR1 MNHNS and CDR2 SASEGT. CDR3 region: CASSESRVQSYEQYF. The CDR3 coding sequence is TGTGCCAGCAGTGAAAGCAGGGTCCAGTCCTACGAGCAGTACTTC.

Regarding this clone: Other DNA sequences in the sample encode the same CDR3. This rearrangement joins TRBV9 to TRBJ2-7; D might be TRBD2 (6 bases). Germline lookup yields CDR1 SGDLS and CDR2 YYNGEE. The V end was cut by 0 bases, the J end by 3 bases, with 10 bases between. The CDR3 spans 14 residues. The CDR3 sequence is CASSVGGVSYEQYF. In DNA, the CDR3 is TGTGCCAGCAGCGTAGGCGGGGTCAGCTACGAGCAGTACTTC.

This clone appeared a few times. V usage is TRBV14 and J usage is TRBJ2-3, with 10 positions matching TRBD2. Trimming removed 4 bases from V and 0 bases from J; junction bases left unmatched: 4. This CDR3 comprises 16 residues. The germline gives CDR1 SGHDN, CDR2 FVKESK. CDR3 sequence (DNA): TGTGCCAGCAGCCGCCTAGCGGGAGCAAGCACAGATACGCAGTATTTT. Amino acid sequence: CASSRLAGASTDTQYF.

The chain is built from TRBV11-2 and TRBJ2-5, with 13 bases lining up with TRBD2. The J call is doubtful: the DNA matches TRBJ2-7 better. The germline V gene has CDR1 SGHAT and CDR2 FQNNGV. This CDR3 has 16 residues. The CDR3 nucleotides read TGTGCCAGCAGCTCTCTCCGACTAGCGGGAGGCTACGAGCAGTACTTC. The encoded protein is CASSSLRLAGGYEQYF.

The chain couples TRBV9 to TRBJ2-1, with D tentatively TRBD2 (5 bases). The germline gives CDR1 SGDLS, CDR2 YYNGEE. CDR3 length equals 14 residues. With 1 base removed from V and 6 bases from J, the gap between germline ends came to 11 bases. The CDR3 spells CASSVTSRGNEQFF. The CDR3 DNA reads TGTGCCAGCAGCGTAACTAGTCGGGGCAATGAGCAGTTCTTC.

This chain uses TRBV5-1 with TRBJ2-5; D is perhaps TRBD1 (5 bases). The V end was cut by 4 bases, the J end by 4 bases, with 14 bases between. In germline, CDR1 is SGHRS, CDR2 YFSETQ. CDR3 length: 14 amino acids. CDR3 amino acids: CASSEEDSRETQYF. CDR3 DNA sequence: TGCGCCAGCAGCGAGGAAGACAGTCGAGAGACCCAGTACTTC.

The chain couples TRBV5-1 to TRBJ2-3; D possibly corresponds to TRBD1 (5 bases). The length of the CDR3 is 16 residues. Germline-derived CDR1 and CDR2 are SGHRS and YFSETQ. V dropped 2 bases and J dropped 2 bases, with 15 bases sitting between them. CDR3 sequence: CASSFQGRLSTDTQYF. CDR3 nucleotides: TGCGCCAGCAGCTTCCAGGGCCGACTTTCCACAGATACGCAGTATTTT.

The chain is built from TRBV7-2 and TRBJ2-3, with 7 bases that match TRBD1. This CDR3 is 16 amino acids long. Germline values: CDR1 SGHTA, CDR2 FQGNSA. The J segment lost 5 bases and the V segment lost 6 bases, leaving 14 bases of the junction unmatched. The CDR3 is CASSLRGTTWLDTQYF. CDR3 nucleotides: TGTGCCAGCAGTCTCAGGGGGACCACTTGGTTAGATACGCAGTATTTT.

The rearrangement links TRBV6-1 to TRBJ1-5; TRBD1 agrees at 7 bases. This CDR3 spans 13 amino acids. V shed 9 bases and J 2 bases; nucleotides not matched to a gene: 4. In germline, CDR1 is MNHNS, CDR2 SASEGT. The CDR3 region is CASDRVGNQPQHF. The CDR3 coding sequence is TGTGCCAGTGACAGGGTCGGCAATCAGCCCCAGCATTTT.

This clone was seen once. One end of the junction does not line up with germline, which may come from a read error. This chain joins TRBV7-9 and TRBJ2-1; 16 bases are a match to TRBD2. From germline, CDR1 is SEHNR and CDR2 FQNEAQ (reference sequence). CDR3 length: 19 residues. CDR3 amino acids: CSSSLGLAGGPVSPNEQFF. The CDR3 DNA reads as TGTTCCAGCAGCCTGGGACTAGCGGGAGGGCCGGTAAGCCCCAATGAGCAGTTCTTC. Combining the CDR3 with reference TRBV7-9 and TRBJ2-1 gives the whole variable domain DTGVSQNPRHKITKRGQNVTFRCDPISEHNRLYWYRQTLGQGPEFLTYFQNEAQLEKSRLLSDRFSAERPKGSFSTLEIQRTEQGDSAMYLCSSSLGLAGGPVSPNEQFFGPGTRLTVL.

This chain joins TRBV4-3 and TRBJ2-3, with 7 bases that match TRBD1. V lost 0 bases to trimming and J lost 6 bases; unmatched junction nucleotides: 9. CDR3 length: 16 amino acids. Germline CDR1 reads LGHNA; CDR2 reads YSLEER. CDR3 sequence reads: CASSQDAAEGADTQYF. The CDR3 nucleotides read TGCGCCAGCAGCCAAGATGCCGCCGAGGGGGCGGATACGCAGTATTTT.

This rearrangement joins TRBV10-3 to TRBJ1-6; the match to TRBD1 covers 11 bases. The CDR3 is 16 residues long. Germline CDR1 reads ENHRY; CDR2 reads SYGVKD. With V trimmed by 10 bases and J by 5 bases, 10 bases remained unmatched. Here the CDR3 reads CATQRTGGPNNSPLHF. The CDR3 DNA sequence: TGTGCCACCCAACGGACAGGGGGCCCCAATAATTCACCCCTCCACTTT.

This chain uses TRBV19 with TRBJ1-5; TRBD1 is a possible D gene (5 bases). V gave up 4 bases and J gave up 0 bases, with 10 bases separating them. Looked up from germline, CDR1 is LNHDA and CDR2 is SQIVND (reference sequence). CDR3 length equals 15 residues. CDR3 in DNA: TGTGCCAGTAGTAGGGGACTAGTTAGCAATCAGCCCCAGCATTTT. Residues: CASSRGLVSNQPQHF.

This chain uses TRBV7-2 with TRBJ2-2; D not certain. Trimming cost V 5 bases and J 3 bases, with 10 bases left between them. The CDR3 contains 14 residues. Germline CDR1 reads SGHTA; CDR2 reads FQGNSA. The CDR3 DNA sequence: TGTGCCAGCAGCCCAGACTCGTACACCGGGGAGCTGTTTTTT. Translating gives CASSPDSYTGELFF.

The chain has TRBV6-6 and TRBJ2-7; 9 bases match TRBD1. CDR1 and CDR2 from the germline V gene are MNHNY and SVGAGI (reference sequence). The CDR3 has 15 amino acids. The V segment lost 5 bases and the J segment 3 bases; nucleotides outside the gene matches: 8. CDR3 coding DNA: TGTGCCAGCAGTCAACGGGACAGGGCCATCTACGAGCAGTACTTC. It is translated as CASSQRDRAIYEQYF.

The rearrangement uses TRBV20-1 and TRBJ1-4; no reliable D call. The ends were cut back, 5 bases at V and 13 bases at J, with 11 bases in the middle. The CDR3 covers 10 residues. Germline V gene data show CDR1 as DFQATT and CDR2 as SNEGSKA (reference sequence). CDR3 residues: CSARGAGLFF. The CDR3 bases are TGCAGTGCTCGAGGTGCGGGACTGTTTTTT.

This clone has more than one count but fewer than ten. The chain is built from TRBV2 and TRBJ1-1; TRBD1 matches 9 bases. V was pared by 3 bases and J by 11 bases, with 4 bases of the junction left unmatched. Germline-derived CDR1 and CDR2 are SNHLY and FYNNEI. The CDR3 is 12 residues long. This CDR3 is CASSESDRGAFF. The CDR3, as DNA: TGTGCCAGCAGTGAGAGTGACAGGGGGGCTTTCTTT.

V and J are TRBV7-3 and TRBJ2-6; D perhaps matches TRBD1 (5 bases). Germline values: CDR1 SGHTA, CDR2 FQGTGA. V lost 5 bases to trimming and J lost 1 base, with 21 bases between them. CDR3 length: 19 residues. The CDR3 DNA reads TGTGCCAGCAGCCCCAATGGGGCTACACCCTTTTCTGGGGCCAACGTCCTGACTTTC. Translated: CASSPNGATPFSGANVLTF. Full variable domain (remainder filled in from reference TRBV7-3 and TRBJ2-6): GAGVSQTPSNKVTEKGKYVELRCDPISGHTALYWYRQSLGQGPEFLIYFQGTGAADDSGLPNDRFFAVRPEGSVSTLKIQRTERGDSAVYLCASSPNGATPFSGANVLTFGAGSRLTVL.

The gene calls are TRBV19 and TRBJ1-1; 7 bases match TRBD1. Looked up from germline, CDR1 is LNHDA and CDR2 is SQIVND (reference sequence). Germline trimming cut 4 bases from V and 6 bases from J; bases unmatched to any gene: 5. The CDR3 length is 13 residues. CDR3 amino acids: CASSNLGQAEAFF. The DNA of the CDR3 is TGTGCCAGTAGTAATCTCGGACAGGCTGAAGCTTTCTTT.

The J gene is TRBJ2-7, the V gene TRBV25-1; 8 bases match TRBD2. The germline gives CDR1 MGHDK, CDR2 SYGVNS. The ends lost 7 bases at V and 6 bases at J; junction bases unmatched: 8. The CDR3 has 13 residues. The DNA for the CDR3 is TGTGCCAGCAAACAGCGGGAGCTAAGCGAGCAGTACTTC. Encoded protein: CASKQRELSEQYF.

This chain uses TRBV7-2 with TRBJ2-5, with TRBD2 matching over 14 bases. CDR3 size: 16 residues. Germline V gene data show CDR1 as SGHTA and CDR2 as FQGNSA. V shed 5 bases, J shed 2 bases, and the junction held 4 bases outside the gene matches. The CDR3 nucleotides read TGTGCCAGCAGCCAGACTAGCGGGGGGGGTCAAGAGACCCAGTACTTC. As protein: CASSQTSGGGQETQYF.

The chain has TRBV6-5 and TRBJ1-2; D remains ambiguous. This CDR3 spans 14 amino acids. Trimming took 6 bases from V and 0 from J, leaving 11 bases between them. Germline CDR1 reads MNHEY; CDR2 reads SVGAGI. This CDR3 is CASSLRQANYGYTF. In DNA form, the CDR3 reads TGTGCCAGCAGCCTCAGACAAGCTAACTATGGCTACACCTTC.

The CDR3 DNA reads as TGTGCCAGCAGCCAAGGGACAGTTAAGTTCTTC. Translated: CASSQGTVKFF. The genes are TRBV7-8 and TRBJ2-1; 7 nucleotides line up with TRBD1. The CDR3 extends over 11 amino acids. V lost 5 bases and J lost 14; bases outside the gene matches: 6. Germline loops: CDR1 SGHVS, CDR2 FQNEAQ.

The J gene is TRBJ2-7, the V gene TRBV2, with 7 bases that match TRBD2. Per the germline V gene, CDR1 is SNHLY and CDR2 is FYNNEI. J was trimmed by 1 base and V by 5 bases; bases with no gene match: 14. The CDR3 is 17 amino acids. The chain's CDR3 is CASSTWGGSGGSYEQYF. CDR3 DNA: TGTGCCAGCAGTACTTGGGGGGGTAGCGGAGGGTCCTACGAGCAGTACTTC.

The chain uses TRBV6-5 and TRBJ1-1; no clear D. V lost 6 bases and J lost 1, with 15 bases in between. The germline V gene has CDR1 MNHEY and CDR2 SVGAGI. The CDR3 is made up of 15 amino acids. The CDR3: CASRISGGGNTEAFF. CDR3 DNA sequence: TGTGCCAGCAGAATCTCTGGAGGTGGGAACACTGAAGCTTTCTTT.

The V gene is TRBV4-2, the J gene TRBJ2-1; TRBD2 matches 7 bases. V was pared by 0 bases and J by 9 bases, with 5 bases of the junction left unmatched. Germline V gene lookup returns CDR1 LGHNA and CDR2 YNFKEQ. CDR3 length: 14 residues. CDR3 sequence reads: CASSQDPSGGEQFF. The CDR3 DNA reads TGTGCCAGCAGCCAAGATCCTAGCGGTGGTGAGCAGTTCTTC.